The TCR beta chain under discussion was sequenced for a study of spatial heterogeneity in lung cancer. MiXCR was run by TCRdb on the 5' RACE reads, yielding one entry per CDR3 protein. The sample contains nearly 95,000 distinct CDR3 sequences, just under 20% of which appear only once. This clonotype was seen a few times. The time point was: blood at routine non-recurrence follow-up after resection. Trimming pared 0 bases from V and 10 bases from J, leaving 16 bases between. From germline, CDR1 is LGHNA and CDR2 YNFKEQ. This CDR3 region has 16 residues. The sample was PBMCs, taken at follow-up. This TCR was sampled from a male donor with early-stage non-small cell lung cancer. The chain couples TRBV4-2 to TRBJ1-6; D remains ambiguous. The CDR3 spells CASSQDIGNTGSPLHF. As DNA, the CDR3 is TGTGCCAGCAGCCAAGATATCGGAAACACGGGATCACCCCTCCACTTT.